What follows are 20 T cell receptor beta chains derived from one specimen sequenced in a study of metastatic and nonmetastatic thyroid tumors. TCRdb recomputed clones from the PCR reads via MiXCR. Among 5,500 to 7,000 clones listed, approximately 33% were seen once. Nobody among the patients had been given any treatment before thyroid surgery. Sequencing was carried out using adjacent normal tissue. The origin of the receptors is a female donor with papillary thyroid cancer or a benign thyroid nodule (not recorded which). Some clones in this sample may be carry-over from other donors' samples.

The chain's CDR3 is CAIRPPADSGANVLTF. CDR3 DNA sequence: TGTGCCATCAGACCTCCCGCGGACTCTGGGGCCAACGTCCTGACTTTC. The V and J genes are TRBV10-3 and TRBJ2-6; no clear D. This CDR3 is built from 16 residues. V was shortened by 6 bases and J by 0 bases, with 12 bases between the two germline ends. Germline V gene sequence: CDR1 ENHRY, CDR2 SYGVKD.

Judged by abundance, this clone is medium-sized (0.01 to 0.1%). A read error may explain this, as a much larger clone is one base away. This sample includes further DNA sequences coding for the same CDR3. The V gene is TRBV28, the J gene TRBJ1-2, with D perhaps matching TRBD1 (6 bases). V was clipped by 11 bases and J by 8 bases, with 24 bases between them. CDR1 is MDHEN and CDR2 is SYDVKM in the germline V gene. This CDR3 is 14 amino acids long. The chain's CDR3 is CASLVLPGGRGYTF. The DNA for the CDR3 is TGTGCCTCCCTTGTACTCCCGGGGGGCAGGGGCTACACCTTC.

The count of this clone is one. The V and J genes are TRBV27 and TRBJ2-7, with D possibly being TRBD1 (6 bases). CDR3 size: 12 residues. Trimming took 6 bases from V and 5 from J, leaving 11 bases between them. Germline loops: CDR1 MNHEY, CDR2 SMNVEV (reference sequence). The CDR3, as DNA: TGTGCCAGCAGGACAGGCTACCACGAGCAGTACTTC. Protein sequence: CASRTGYHEQYF.

The sample holds a few counts of this clone. V is TRBV6-1 and J is TRBJ1-6; TRBD1 aligns across 7 bases. Germline CDR1 MNHNS, CDR2 SASEGT. V dropped 6 bases and J dropped 10; count of bases not matched to a gene: 12. CDR3 length equals 15 residues. The CDR3 bases are TGTGCCAGCAGCCAACTGCAGGGAGGGGGCTCACCCCTCCACTTT. Translation gives CASSQLQGGGSPLHF.

The gene calls are TRBV7-2 and TRBJ1-6; 7 bases line up with TRBD1. V lost 5 bases and J lost 10; bases outside the gene matches: 11. This CDR3 region has 15 residues. Germline CDR1 and CDR2: SGHTA and FQGNSA. CDR3 sequence (DNA): TGTGCCAGCAGCAAAGACCGGGACAGAAGATCACCCCTCCACTTT. Translating it yields CASSKDRDRRSPLHF.

This clone is termed medium-sized. A much larger clone sits a single nucleotide away, making a read error possible. This chain uses TRBV7-2 with TRBJ2-1; D is perhaps TRBD1 (5 bases). The germline CDR1 and CDR2 sequences are SGHTA and FQGNSA. The CDR3 contains 14 residues. The CDR3 coding sequence is TGTGCCAGCAGCTTAGGACCAGGGCAGGATGAGCGGTTCTTC. This encodes CASSLGPGQDERFF.

Only a few counts were recorded for this clone. J is TRBJ2-7 and V is TRBV12-3 or TRBV12-4; 7 nucleotides align to TRBD1. The ends lost 4 bases at V and 5 bases at J; junction bases unmatched: 11. The CDR3 has 15 residues. Written as DNA, the CDR3 is TGTGCCAGCAGTTCGGGACAGTCCAGAGCCGACGAGCAGTACTTC. Protein sequence: CASSSGQSRADEQYF.

This clone is a singleton in its sample. The chain carries TRBV27 and TRBJ2-7; 7 bases are shared with TRBD2. In germline, CDR1 is MNHEY, CDR2 SMNVEV (reference sequence). J was trimmed by 7 bases and V by 6 bases; bases with no gene match: 12. This CDR3 contains 14 residues. DNA of the CDR3: TGTGCCAGCAGCTGGGGGGGAGGGCCGGGGGAGCAGTACTTC. Protein sequence: CASSWGGGPGEQYF.

This clone was observed a few times. The V gene is TRBV6-2 or TRBV6-3, the J gene TRBJ2-7; TRBD2 agrees at 8 bases. In germline, CDR1 is MNHEY, CDR2 SVGEGT. J gave up 2 bases and V 7 bases, and 19 bases lay outside the gene matches. There are 18 residues in the CDR3. CDR3 bases: TGTGCCAGCACCCCGGGGGGGGCGCGGGGGCTTACCGCCTACGAGCAGTACTTC. Its protein product is CASTPGGARGLTAYEQYF.

The CDR3 is CASSSRGETQYF. The CDR3 coding sequence is TGTGCCAGTAGCAGTCGTGGAGAGACCCAGTACTTC. The rearrangement joins TRBV19 to TRBJ2-5, with unresolved D. V was cut by 6 bases and J by 4 bases, with 9 bases left in between. This CDR3 is 12 amino acids long. Germline V gives CDR1 LNHDA, CDR2 SQIVND (reference sequence).

There are a few counts of this clone. V gene TRBV2 combines with J gene TRBJ2-1; 10 bases align to TRBD2. The CDR3 length is 15 residues. Germline CDR1 SNHLY, CDR2 FYNNEI. V lost 3 bases and J lost 9; bases outside the gene matches: 8. CDR3 sequence: CASSDSSGRATEQFF. For the CDR3, the DNA is TGTGCCAGCAGTGATTCGAGCGGGAGGGCCACTGAGCAGTTCTTC.

The chain uses TRBV20-1 and TRBJ2-7; 7 nucleotides line up with TRBD2. In germline, CDR1 is DFQATT, CDR2 SNEGSKA (reference sequence). The CDR3 has 15 residues. V shed 5 bases, J shed 0 bases, and the junction held 10 bases outside the gene matches. CDR3 in DNA: TGCAGTGCTCCCCGGTTGGGCGGGAGCTCCTACGAGCAGTACTTC. It is translated as CSAPRLGGSSYEQYF.

The rearrangement links TRBV19 to TRBJ1-1; D remains unclear. V lost 2 bases, J lost 1 base, and 8 bases lay in between. This CDR3 has 14 amino acids. The germline V gene encodes CDR1 LNHDA and CDR2 SQIVND (reference sequence). In nucleotides, the CDR3 is TGTGCCAGTAGTATAAGGGCACGGAACACTGAAGCTTTCTTT. Translating it yields CASSIRARNTEAFF.

The gene calls are TRBV6-4 and TRBJ1-2, with 8 positions matching TRBD1. Germline CDR1 reads MRHNA; CDR2 reads SNTAGT. This CDR3 spans 13 amino acids. After removal of 10 bases from V and 2 bases from J, the junction contained 6 bases not matched to a gene. This CDR3 reads CAILDRGNYGYTF. In DNA, the CDR3 is TGTGCCATTCTCGACAGGGGAAACTATGGCTACACCTTC.

The CDR3, as DNA: TGTGCCAGCAGTTACGATTCGGGGGCGGGCTACGAGCAGTACTTC. It translates to CASSYDSGAGYEQYF. The chain employs TRBV6-5 and TRBJ2-7; either TRBD1 or TRBD2 may fit D (6 bases each). The CDR3 totals 15 residues. Germline V CDR1 and CDR2: MNHEY, SVGAGI. The V end lost 2 bases, the J end lost 3 bases, and 14 bases lay between the germline ends.

This clone was counted ten times or more. This chain links TRBV28 with TRBJ1-2; 7 positions match TRBD1. Trimming at V came to 4 bases and at J to 4 bases, leaving 0 bases not matched to a gene. The CDR3 runs 12 residues. Germline values: CDR1 MDHEN, CDR2 SYDVKM. In DNA form, the CDR3 reads TGTGCCAGCAGTTCAGGGGGCTATGGCTACACCTTC. Translation gives CASSSGGYGYTF.

A word on this clone: This sequence may be a read error, since a much larger clone differs from it by one base. The identical CDR3 is also encoded by other nucleotide sequences in the sample. CDR3 nucleotide sequence: TGTGCCAGTAGCTTCCGGCAGGGGGTAAACAATGAGCAGTTCTTC. It specifies CASSFRQGVNNEQFF. The chain recombines TRBV7-3 with TRBJ2-1, with 7 bases fitting TRBD1. Germline CDR1 SGHTA, CDR2 FQGTGA. This CDR3 is built from 15 residues.

The gene calls are TRBV20-1 and TRBJ2-7; D is possibly TRBD1 (6 bases). There are 15 residues in the CDR3. From germline, CDR1 is DFQATT and CDR2 SNEGSKA (reference sequence). The ends were cut back, 1 base at V and 1 base at J, with 14 bases in the middle. The CDR3 region has the DNA TGCAGTGCTAGAGGGCAATCGGGACATTCCTACGAGCAGTACTTC. Translation gives CSARGQSGHSYEQYF.

This clone has just a few counts. The chain couples TRBV6-5 to TRBJ1-2; no firm D call. Trimming cost V 10 bases and J 9 bases, with 12 bases left between them. The CDR3 sequence is 10 residues long. The V gene's germline CDR1 is MNHEY and CDR2 SVGAGI. CDR3 coding DNA: TGTGCCACCGAAGTAAGGAGCTACACCTTC. Its protein is CATEVRSYTF.

This clone has just a few counts. The chain combines TRBV27 with TRBJ2-7; no definite D call. Germline CDR1 and CDR2: MNHEY and SMNVEV (reference sequence). The length of the CDR3 is 13 residues. Deletions cut 7 bases from V and 1 base from J, with 11 bases between. CDR3 protein: CASNQLGSYEQYF. The CDR3 DNA reads TGTGCCAGCAACCAGCTAGGGTCCTACGAGCAGTACTTC.